This T cell receptor (beta chain) was retrieved from a study of blood T cells in healthy people across ages. Study findings and constraints: Measured against age, TCR beta diversity per million T cells decreased in a roughly linear manner. Fewer expanded clones and more diversity marked long-lived versus aged donors.

Sample-barcoded 5' priming and a J-beta primer mix drove a second PCR of about 6 to 11 cycles. Via MiXCR, TCRdb re-called the 5' RACE reads, giving one row per CDR3 protein. The table includes roughly 1,800,000 distinct CDR3 sequences, around half detected once. A word on this clonotype: What it binds is not known.

CDR1 MNHEY and CDR2 SMNVEV come from the germline V gene (reference sequence). CDR3 size: 15 residues. V shed 5 bases and J shed 1 base, with 15 bases lying between them. The receptor was derived from a woman aged 40 to 50 in good health. The material sequenced was blood. The genes are TRBV27 and TRBJ2-7; possibly TRBD1 for D (6 bases). DNA for the CDR3: TGTGCCAGCAGTGTACAGGGTAGTGTTTCCTACGAGCAGTACTTC. Its translation: CASSVQGSVSYEQYF.